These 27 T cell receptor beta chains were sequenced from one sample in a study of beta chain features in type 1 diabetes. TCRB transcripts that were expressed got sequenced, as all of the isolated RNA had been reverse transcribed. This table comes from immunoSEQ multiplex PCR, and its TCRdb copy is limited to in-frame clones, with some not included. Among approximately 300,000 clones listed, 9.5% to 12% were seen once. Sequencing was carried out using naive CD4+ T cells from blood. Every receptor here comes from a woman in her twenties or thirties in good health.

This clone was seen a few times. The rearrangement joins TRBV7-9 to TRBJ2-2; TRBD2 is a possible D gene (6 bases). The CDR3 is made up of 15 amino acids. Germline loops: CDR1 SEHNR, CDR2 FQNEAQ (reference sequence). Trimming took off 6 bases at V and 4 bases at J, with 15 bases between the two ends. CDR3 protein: CASRRGRRSTGELFF. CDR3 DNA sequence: TGTGCCAGCAGGAGAGGGAGGCGATCCACCGGGGAGCTGTTTTTT.

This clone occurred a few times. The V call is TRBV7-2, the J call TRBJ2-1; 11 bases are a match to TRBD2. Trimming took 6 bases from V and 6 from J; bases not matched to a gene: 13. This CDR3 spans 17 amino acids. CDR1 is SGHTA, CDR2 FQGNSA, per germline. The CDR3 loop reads CASSPTNLAGGGNEQFF. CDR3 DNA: TGTGCCAGCAGTCCGACTAACCTAGCGGGAGGTGGCAATGAGCAGTTCTTC.

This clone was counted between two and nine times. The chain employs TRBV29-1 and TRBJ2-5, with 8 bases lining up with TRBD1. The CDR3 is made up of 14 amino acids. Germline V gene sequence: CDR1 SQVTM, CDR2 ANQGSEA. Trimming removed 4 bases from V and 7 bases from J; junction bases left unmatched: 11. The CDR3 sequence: CSVALQQGVRTQYF. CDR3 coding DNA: TGCAGCGTTGCTCTACAACAGGGGGTACGGACCCAGTACTTC. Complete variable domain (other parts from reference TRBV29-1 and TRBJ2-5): SAVISQKPSRDICQRGTSLTIQCQVDSQVTMMFWYRQQPGQSLTLIATANQGSEATYESGFVIDKFPISRPNLTFSTLTVSNMSPEDSSIYLCSVALQQGVRTQYFGPGTRLLVL.

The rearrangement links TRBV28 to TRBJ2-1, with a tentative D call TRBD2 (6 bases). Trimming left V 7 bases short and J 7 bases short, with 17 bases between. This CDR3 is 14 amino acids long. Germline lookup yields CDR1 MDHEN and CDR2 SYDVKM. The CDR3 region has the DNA TGTGCCAGCACCCGAGACGGGGGAAATAATGAGCAGTTCTTC. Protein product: CASTRDGGNNEQFF.

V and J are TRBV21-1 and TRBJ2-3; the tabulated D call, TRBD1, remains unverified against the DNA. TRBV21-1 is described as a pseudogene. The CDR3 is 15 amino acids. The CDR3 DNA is TGTGCCAGCAGCATTAGGACATTTGGCACAGATACGCAGTATTTT. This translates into CASSIRTFGTDTQYF.

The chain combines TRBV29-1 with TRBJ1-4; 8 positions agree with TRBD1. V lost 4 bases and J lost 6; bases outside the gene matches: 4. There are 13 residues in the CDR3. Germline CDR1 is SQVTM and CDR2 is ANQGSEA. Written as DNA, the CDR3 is TGCAGCGTTGGCGGACAGGGTGATGAAAAACTGTTTTTT. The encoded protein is CSVGGQGDEKLFF.

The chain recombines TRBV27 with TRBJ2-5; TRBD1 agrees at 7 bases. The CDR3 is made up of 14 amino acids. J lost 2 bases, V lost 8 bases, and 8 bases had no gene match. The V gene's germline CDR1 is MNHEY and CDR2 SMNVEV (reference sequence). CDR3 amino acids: CASGRGLLQETQYF. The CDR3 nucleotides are TGTGCCAGCGGTAGGGGGCTCCTGCAAGAGACCCAGTACTTC.

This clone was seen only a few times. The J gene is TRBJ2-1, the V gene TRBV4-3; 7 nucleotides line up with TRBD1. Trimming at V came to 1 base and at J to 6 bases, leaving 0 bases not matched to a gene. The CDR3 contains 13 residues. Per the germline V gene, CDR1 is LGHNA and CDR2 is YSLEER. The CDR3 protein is CASSQGDSNEQFF. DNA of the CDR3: TGCGCCAGCAGCCAAGGGGACAGCAATGAGCAGTTCTTC.

CDR3 in amino acids: CASSFEGRYEQYF. DNA of the CDR3: TGTGCCAGCAGTTTCGAGGGCCGTTACGAGCAGTACTTC. This sequence joins TRBV27 and TRBJ2-7; the D gene is possibly TRBD2 (5 bases). The V end was cut by 3 bases, the J end by 4 bases, with 10 bases between. The CDR3 totals 13 residues. Germline V CDR1 and CDR2: MNHEY, SMNVEV (reference sequence).

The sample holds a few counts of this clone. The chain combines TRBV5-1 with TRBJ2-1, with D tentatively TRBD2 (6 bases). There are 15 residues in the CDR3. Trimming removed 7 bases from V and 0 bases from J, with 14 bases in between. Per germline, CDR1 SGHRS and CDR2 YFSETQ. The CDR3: CASRERAPSYNEQFF. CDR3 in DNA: TGCGCCAGCCGAGAGCGGGCCCCCTCCTACAATGAGCAGTTCTTC.

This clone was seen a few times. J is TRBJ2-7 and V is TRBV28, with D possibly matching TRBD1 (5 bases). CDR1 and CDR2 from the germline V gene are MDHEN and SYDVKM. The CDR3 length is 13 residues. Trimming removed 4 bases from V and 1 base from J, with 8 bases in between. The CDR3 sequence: CASSYSGSYEQYF. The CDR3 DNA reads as TGTGCCAGCAGTTACTCAGGGTCCTACGAGCAGTACTTC.

CDR3 protein: CASKGHQSSYEQYF. For the CDR3, the DNA is TGCGCCAGCAAGGGACACCAGAGCTCCTACGAGCAGTACTTC. V is TRBV10-2 and J is TRBJ2-7; possible D gene TRBD1, 6 bases. Trimming removed 7 bases from V and 0 bases from J, with 13 bases in between. The V gene's germline CDR1 is WSHSY and CDR2 SAAADI. This CDR3 comprises 14 residues.

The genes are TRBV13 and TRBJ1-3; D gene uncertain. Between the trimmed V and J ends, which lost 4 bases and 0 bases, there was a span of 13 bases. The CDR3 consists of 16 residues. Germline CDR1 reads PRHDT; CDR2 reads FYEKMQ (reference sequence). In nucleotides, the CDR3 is TGTGCCAGCAGCTCCAGCCAGGCCCGCTCTGGAAACACCATATATTTT. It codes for CASSSSQARSGNTIYF. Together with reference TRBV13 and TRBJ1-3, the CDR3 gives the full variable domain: AAGVIQSPRHLIKEKRETATLKCYPIPRHDTVYWYQQGPGQDPQFLISFYEKMQSDKGSIPDRFSAQQFSDYHSELNMSSLELGDSALYFCASSSSQARSGNTIYFGEGSWLTVV.

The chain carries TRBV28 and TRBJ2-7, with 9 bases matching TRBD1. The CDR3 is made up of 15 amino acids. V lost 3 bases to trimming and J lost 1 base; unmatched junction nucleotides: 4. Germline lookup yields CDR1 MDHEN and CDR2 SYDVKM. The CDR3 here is CASSFFGTGSYEQYF. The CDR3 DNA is TGTGCCAGCAGTTTTTTCGGGACAGGGTCCTACGAGCAGTACTTC.

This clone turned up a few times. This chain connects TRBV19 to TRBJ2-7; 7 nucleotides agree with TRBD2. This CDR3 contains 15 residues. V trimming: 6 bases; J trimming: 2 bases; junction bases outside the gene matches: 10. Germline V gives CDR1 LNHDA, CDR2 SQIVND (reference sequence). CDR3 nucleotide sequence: TGTGCCAGTAGCACCCAAGCTAGCGGTACCTACGAGCAGTACTTC. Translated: CASSTQASGTYEQYF.

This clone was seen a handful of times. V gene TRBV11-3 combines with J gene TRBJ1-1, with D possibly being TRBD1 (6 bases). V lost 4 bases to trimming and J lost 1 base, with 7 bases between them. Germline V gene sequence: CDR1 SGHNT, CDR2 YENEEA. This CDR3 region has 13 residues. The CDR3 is CASSWTANTEAFF. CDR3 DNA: TGTGCCAGCAGCTGGACAGCGAACACTGAAGCTTTCTTT. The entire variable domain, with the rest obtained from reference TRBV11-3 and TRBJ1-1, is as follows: EAGVVQSPRYKIIEKKQPVAFWCNPISGHNTLYWYLQNLGQGPELLIRYENEEAVDDSQLPKDRFSAERLKGVDSTLKIQPAELGDSAVYLCASSWTANTEAFFGQGTRLTVV.

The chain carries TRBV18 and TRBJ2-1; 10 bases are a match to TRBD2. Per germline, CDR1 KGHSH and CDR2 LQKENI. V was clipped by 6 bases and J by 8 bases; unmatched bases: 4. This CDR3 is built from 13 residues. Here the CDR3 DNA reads TGTGCCAGCTCCAGACTAGCGGGCGATGAGCAGTTCTTC. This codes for CASSRLAGDEQFF.

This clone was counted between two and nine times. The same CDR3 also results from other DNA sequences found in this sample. CDR3 coding DNA: TGTGCCTGGAGTCGACAGGGAGCAACTAATGAAAAACTGTTTTTT. Its protein product is CAWSRQGATNEKLFF. The rearrangement joins TRBV30 to TRBJ1-4; TRBD1 matches 7 bases. CDR1 is GTSNPN, CDR2 SVGIG, per germline (reference sequence). This CDR3 region has 15 residues. Trimming took 2 bases from V and 0 from J; bases not matched to a gene: 3.

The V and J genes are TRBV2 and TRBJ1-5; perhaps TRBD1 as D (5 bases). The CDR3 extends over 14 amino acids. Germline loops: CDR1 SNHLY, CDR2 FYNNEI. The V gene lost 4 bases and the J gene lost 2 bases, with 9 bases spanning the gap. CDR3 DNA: TGTGCCAGCAGTGTAGGCAGGGGCAATCAGCCCCAGCATTTT. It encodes CASSVGRGNQPQHF.

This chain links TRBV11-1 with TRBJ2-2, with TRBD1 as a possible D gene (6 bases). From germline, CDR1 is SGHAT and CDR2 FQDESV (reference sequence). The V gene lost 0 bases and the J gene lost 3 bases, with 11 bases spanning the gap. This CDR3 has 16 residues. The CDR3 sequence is CASSLAPGQYTGELFF. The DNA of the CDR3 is TGTGCCAGCAGCTTAGCCCCGGGACAATACACCGGGGAGCTGTTTTTT.

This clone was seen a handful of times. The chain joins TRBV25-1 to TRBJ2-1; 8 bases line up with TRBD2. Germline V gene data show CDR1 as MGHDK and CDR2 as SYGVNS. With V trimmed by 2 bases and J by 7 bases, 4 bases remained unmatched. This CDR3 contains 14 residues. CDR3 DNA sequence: TGTGCCAGCAGTGAACCCCCGGGGGGGAATGAGCAGTTCTTC. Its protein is CASSEPPGGNEQFF.

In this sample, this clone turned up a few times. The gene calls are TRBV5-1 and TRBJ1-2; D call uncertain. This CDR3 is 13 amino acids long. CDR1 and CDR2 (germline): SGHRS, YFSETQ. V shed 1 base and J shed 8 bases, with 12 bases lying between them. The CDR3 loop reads CASSLSGGPGYTF. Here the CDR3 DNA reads TGCGCCAGCAGCTTGAGTGGAGGGCCCGGCTACACCTTC.

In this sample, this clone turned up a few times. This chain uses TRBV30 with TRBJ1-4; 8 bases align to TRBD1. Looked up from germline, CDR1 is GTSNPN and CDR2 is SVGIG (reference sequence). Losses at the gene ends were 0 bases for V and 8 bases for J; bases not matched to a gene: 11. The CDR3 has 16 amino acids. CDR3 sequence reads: CAWSVIWTGQGEKLFF. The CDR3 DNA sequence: TGTGCCTGGAGTGTAATTTGGACAGGGCAAGGCGAAAAACTGTTTTTT. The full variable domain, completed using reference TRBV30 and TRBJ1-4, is SQTIHQWPATLVQPVGSPLSLECTVEGTSNPNLYWYRQAAGRGLQLLFYSVGIGQISSEVPQNLSASRPQDRQFILSSKKLLLSDSGFYLCAWSVIWTGQGEKLFFGSGTQLSVL.

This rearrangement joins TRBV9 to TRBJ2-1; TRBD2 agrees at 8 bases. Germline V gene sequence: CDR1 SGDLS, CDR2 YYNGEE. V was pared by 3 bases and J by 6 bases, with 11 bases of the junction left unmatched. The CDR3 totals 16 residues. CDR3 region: CASSGRILAGFNEQFF. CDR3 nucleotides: TGTGCCAGCAGCGGCAGGATCCTAGCGGGTTTCAATGAGCAGTTCTTC.

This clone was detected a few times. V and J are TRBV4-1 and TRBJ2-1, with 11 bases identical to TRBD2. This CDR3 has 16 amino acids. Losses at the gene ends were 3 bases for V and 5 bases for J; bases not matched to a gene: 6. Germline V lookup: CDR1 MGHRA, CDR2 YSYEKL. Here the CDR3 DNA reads TGCGCCAGCAGCCACCCCCTAGCGGGAGGTGACAATGAGCAGTTCTTC. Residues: CASSHPLAGGDNEQFF.

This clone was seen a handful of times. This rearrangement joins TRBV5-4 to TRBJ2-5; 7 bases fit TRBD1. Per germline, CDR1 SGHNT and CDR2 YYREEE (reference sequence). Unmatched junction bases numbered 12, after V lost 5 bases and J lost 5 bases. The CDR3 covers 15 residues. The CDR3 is CASSSLGGGLETQYF. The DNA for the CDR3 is TGTGCCAGCAGTTCCCTAGGGGGCGGGTTGGAGACCCAGTACTTC.

In DNA, the CDR3 is TGCGCCAGCAGCCAAGGGACTAGCGGGAGTAGAGATACGCAGTATTTT. Translating gives CASSQGTSGSRDTQYF. The chain has TRBV4-1 and TRBJ2-3; 13 bases match TRBD2. The CDR3 spans 16 residues. Trimming took 1 base from V and 5 from J; bases not matched to a gene: 3. Germline lookup yields CDR1 MGHRA and CDR2 YSYEKL.